The next 5 T cell receptor beta chains were all read from a single sample in a study of blood T cell repertoires in COVID-19. The protocol was immunoSEQ multiplex PCR, while the TCRdb copy is restricted to in-frame clones and leaves out a portion. The sample holds 140,000 or so clones, about four fifths seen once. The sequenced material came from peripheral blood. The receptors stem from a man younger than 40 with COVID-19, enrolled during active disease.

The J gene is TRBJ1-6, the V gene TRBV28, with TRBD1 identical over 8 bases. Germline-derived CDR1 and CDR2 are MDHEN and SYDVKM. This CDR3 spans 15 amino acids. With 2 bases clipped from V and 8 bases from J, the junction kept 5 bases outside the gene matches. The CDR3 is CASSLQGALHSPLHF. For the CDR3, the DNA is TGTGCCAGCAGTTTACAGGGGGCGCTTCATTCACCCCTCCACTTT.

The chain couples TRBV5-6 to TRBJ2-5; 11 bases line up with TRBD2. Germline V gene data show CDR1 as SGHDT and CDR2 as YYEEEE. CDR3 length: 16 residues. Unmatched junction bases numbered 5, after V lost 0 bases and J lost 4 bases. The CDR3 sequence: CASSLVLAGGLETQYF. The CDR3 DNA follows: TGTGCCAGCAGCTTGGTTTTAGCGGGAGGGCTAGAGACCCAGTACTTC.

The chain has TRBV3-1 (or the pseudogene TRBV3-2) and TRBJ2-2; 9 bases align to TRBD1. This CDR3 is 17 amino acids long. The ends lost 4 bases at V and 4 bases at J; junction bases unmatched: 10. Germline lookup yields CDR1 LGHDT and CDR2 YNNKEL (reference sequence). As DNA, the CDR3 is TGTGCCAGCAGCCTCGAGACCCGGACAGGGGTCACCGGGGAGCTGTTTTTT. Its translation is CASSLETRTGVTGELFF.

The genes are TRBV3-1 (or the pseudogene TRBV3-2) and TRBJ2-1; 11 positions match TRBD2. The CDR3 loop spans 18 amino acids. Germline-derived CDR1 and CDR2 are LGHDT and YNNKEL (reference sequence). The J segment lost 4 bases and the V segment lost 7 bases, leaving 15 bases of the junction unmatched. CDR3 sequence: CASTHRVAGGVGYNEQFF. The CDR3 DNA reads as TGTGCCAGCACCCACCGGGTAGCGGGAGGGGTAGGGTACAATGAGCAGTTCTTC.

This clone was counted a single time. V usage is TRBV7-2 and J usage is TRBJ2-5; 7 nucleotides align to TRBD2. This CDR3 has 15 amino acids. Germline-derived CDR1 and CDR2 are SGHTA and FQGNSA. After removal of 5 bases from V and 5 bases from J, the junction contained 11 bases not matched to a gene. CDR3 bases: TGTGCCAGCAGCAGAAGAGGCTGGGAGGGGGAGACCCAGTACTTC. Translating gives CASSRRGWEGETQYF.